The 21 T cell receptor beta chains in this list originate from one sample, sequenced in a study of shared clonotypes between healthy human individuals (dated by TCRdb to the early 2020s). Libraries were prepared through the immunoSEQ multiplex PCR assay. TCRdb provides this immuneACCESS table in a form limited to in-frame rearrangements. Some clones are lacking; in checked studies, under half of them reflect an unresolved V gene, and why the rest are absent is not known. This sample holds approximately 2.1 million clones; about 92% were observed only once. The leading ten clones occupy about 0.39% of the sample. Sequenced sample: naive CD4+ T cells from PBMCs. The cell subset or site label on this specimen signifies: CD45RA+ positively selected. The origin of the receptors is a man aged 18 to 29 in good health. Some clones in this sample may be carry-over from other donors' samples.

This rearrangement joins TRBV7-8 to TRBJ2-1, with D perhaps TRBD2 (6 bases). The CDR3 length is 17 residues. Trimming cost V 2 bases and J 8 bases, with 22 bases left between them. Per germline, CDR1 SGHVS and CDR2 FQNEAQ. The CDR3 sequence is CASSLTNRGYTPDEQFF. In nucleotides, the CDR3 is TGTGCCAGCAGCTTAACGAACCGGGGGTACACCCCGGATGAGCAGTTCTTC.

On this clone itself: This specimen includes other DNA sequences encoding the same CDR3. Here the CDR3 reads CASNNRGGDTGELFF. As DNA, the CDR3 is TGTGCCAGCAACAACAGGGGTGGGGACACCGGGGAGCTGTTTTTT. The chain links TRBV6-6 to TRBJ2-2, with 7 nucleotides matching TRBD1. Germline-derived CDR1 and CDR2 are MNHNY and SVGAGI (reference sequence). The J segment lost 3 bases and the V segment lost 7 bases, leaving 8 bases of the junction unmatched. CDR3 length: 15 amino acids.

In DNA, the CDR3 is TGTGCCAGCTCACGGGACAGCTATGGCTACACCTTC. Protein product: CASSRDSYGYTF. This chain uses TRBV18 with TRBJ1-2, with 7 bases lining up with TRBD1. Germline V gives CDR1 KGHSH, CDR2 LQKENI. V lost 4 bases and J lost 4; bases outside the gene matches: 0. The CDR3 totals 12 residues.

This clone showed up just a few times. Other DNA sequences in this sample translate to the same CDR3. The chain combines TRBV5-4 with TRBJ1-4; weak D call: TRBD1 (5 bases). Between the trimmed V and J ends, which lost 1 base and 7 bases, there was a span of 11 bases. CDR1 and CDR2 from the germline V gene are SGHNT and YYREEE (reference sequence). CDR3 length: 14 amino acids. The CDR3 loop is CASSLRGPGEKLFF. Here the CDR3 DNA reads TGTGCCAGCAGCTTGAGGGGACCGGGTGAAAAACTGTTTTTT.

The gene calls are TRBV14 and TRBJ2-3, with TRBD2 identical over 13 bases. The CDR3 runs to 16 residues. The J segment lost 4 bases and the V segment lost 4 bases, leaving 5 bases of the junction unmatched. Germline CDR1 reads SGHDN; CDR2 reads FVKESK. The CDR3 DNA reads TGTGCCAGCAGCCGTAGACTAGCGGGAGGATCAGATACGCAGTATTTT. Amino acids: CASSRRLAGGSDTQYF.

This chain uses TRBV19 with TRBJ1-5; no reliable D call. Germline lookup yields CDR1 LNHDA and CDR2 SQIVND (reference sequence). The V end was cut by 1 base, the J end by 6 bases, with 10 bases between. The CDR3 totals 14 residues. The CDR3 sequence is CASSIGRSRQPQHF. The CDR3 nucleotides are TGTGCCAGTAGTATAGGTAGGAGTCGTCAGCCCCAGCATTTT.

This chain joins TRBV6-5 and TRBJ2-7; TRBD1 agrees at 9 bases. V shed 0 bases, J shed 3 bases, and the junction held 6 bases outside the gene matches. The CDR3 is 16 residues long. Germline values: CDR1 MNHEY, CDR2 SVGAGI. The CDR3 coding sequence is TGTGCCAGCAGTTACTCGAAATACAGGGGGCTCTACGAGCAGTACTTC. This gives the protein CASSYSKYRGLYEQYF.

This clone occurred once. V is TRBV7-9 and J is TRBJ2-1; TRBD2 matches at 8 bases. CDR1 and CDR2 from the germline V gene are SEHNR and FQNEAQ (reference sequence). This CDR3 comprises 15 residues. Losses at the gene ends were 5 bases for V and 3 bases for J; bases not matched to a gene: 6. CDR3 loop: CASSELADLYNEQFF. The CDR3 DNA reads as TGTGCCAGCAGCGAACTAGCGGATCTCTACAATGAGCAGTTCTTC.

The V and J genes are TRBV30 and TRBJ2-3, with D unclear. The CDR3 has 12 residues. Per the germline V gene, CDR1 is GTSNPN and CDR2 is SVGIG (reference sequence). The V end lost 6 bases, the J end lost 6 bases, and 13 bases lay between the germline ends. The CDR3 DNA sequence: TGTGCCTGCCCTCTTTCTGGGGATACGCAGTATTTT. Amino acid sequence: CACPLSGDTQYF. Using reference TRBV30 and TRBJ2-3 for the parts outside the CDR3, the full variable domain is SQTIHQWPATLVQPVGSPLSLECTVEGTSNPNLYWYRQAAGRGLQLLFYSVGIGQISSEVPQNLSASRPQDRQFILSSKKLLLSDSGFYLCACPLSGDTQYFGPGTRLTVL.

The chain uses TRBV5-1 and TRBJ2-1; 10 bases map to TRBD1. V was pared by 2 bases and J by 8 bases, with 10 bases of the junction left unmatched. The CDR3 is made up of 16 amino acids. CDR1 and CDR2 (germline): SGHRS, YFSETQ. The CDR3 DNA sequence: TGCGCCAGCAGCTTACGCTGGGGACAGGGGACTCATGAGCAGTTCTTC. This encodes CASSLRWGQGTHEQFF.

This sequence joins TRBV7-3 and TRBJ2-2, with D possibly being TRBD1 (5 bases). CDR1 and CDR2 from the germline V gene are SGHTA and FQGTGA. This CDR3 has 16 residues. The V gene lost 3 bases and the J gene lost 7 bases, with 18 bases spanning the gap. In DNA form, the CDR3 reads TGTGCCAGCAGCTTTAACCCCGACAGCTTGGTCGGGGAGCTGTTTTTT. Encoded protein: CASSFNPDSLVGELFF. The variable domain in full, completed from reference TRBV7-3 and TRBJ2-2, reads GAGVSQTPSNKVTEKGKYVELRCDPISGHTALYWYRQSLGQGPEFLIYFQGTGAADDSGLPNDRFFAVRPEGSVSTLKIQRTERGDSAVYLCASSFNPDSLVGELFFGEGSRLTVL.

The CDR3 here is CASSKAEAVAGGRVNEQFF. The CDR3 DNA sequence: TGTGCCAGCAGCAAAGCTGAGGCAGTGGCGGGAGGTCGGGTCAATGAGCAGTTCTTC. This chain uses TRBV21-1 with TRBJ2-1; TRBD2 is the table's D call and was not checked against the DNA. TRBV21-1 is annotated as a pseudogene. The CDR3 has 19 residues.

V gene TRBV28 combines with J gene TRBJ2-7; TRBD1 might be the D (6 bases). Trimming pared 6 bases from V and 5 bases from J, leaving 14 bases between. Looked up from germline, CDR1 is MDHEN and CDR2 is SYDVKM. The CDR3 extends over 13 amino acids. CDR3 loop: CASSRHRDNEQYF. DNA for the CDR3: TGTGCCAGCAGCCGGCACAGGGATAACGAGCAGTACTTC.

The rearrangement uses TRBV6-5 and TRBJ1-5; D gene ambiguous. The V and J ends lost 5 bases and 9 bases respectively, with 14 bases between them. CDR3 size: 13 residues. The germline V gene encodes CDR1 MNHEY and CDR2 SVGAGI. The CDR3 DNA is TGTGCCAGCAGTGTACAAATGAAGTCGCCCCAGCATTTT. It is translated as CASSVQMKSPQHF.

This rearrangement joins TRBV6-1 to TRBJ2-7; a weak D match, TRBD2 (6 bases). The CDR3 consists of 15 residues. Germline V gene lookup returns CDR1 MNHNS and CDR2 SASEGT. Trimming removed 6 bases at V and 6 bases at J, with 21 bases between. The CDR3 coding sequence is TGTGCCAGCAGGTCGCTGGCGGGGCTGTCGTCCGAGCAGTACTTC. It specifies CASRSLAGLSSEQYF.

The chain joins TRBV21-1 to TRBJ1-1. TRBV21-1 is reported as a pseudogene. CDR3 length: 17 residues. The CDR3 DNA follows: TGTGCCAGCAGCAAAGACGCCGAATTAAATGAACTCACTGAAGCTTTCTTT. Its translation: CASSKDAELNELTEAFF.

V gene TRBV28 combines with J gene TRBJ1-4, with TRBD1 as a possible D gene (5 bases). The CDR3 runs 14 residues. Germline CDR1 is MDHEN and CDR2 is SYDVKM. The ends were cut back, 5 bases at V and 8 bases at J, with 15 bases in the middle. This chain's CDR3 is CASSPHISGEKLFF. The CDR3, as DNA: TGTGCCAGCAGTCCGCATATTTCAGGGGAAAAACTGTTTTTT.

This sequence joins TRBV7-2 and TRBJ2-7, with 7 bases lining up with TRBD1. Per the germline V gene, CDR1 is SGHTA and CDR2 is FQGNSA. Trimming cost V 6 bases and J 3 bases; bases outside gene matches: 5. CDR3 length: 13 amino acids. Written as DNA, the CDR3 is TGTGCCAGCAGTAAGACAGGGCTCTACGAGCAGTACTTC. It translates to CASSKTGLYEQYF. Full variable domain (rest looked up from reference TRBV7-2 and TRBJ2-7): GAGVSQSPSNKVTEKGKDVELRCDPISGHTALYWYRQSLGQGLEFLIYFQGNSAPDKSGLPSDRFSAERTGGSVSTLTIQRTQQEDSAVYLCASSKTGLYEQYFGPGTRLTVT.

The chain employs TRBV14 and TRBJ2-7; no firm D call. The CDR3 is made up of 13 amino acids. V lost 0 bases and J lost 6, with 9 bases in between. The germline V gene encodes CDR1 SGHDN and CDR2 FVKESK. This CDR3 reads CASSQDWVGEQYF. The DNA for the CDR3 is TGTGCCAGCAGCCAAGATTGGGTTGGCGAGCAGTACTTC.

With respect to this clone: Other nucleotide sequences from this sample produce the same CDR3. V usage is TRBV2 and J usage is TRBJ2-2; D is unresolved. The germline V gene has CDR1 SNHLY and CDR2 FYNNEI. Trimming pared 5 bases from V and 2 bases from J, leaving 9 bases between. This CDR3 region has 14 residues. The chain's CDR3 is CASSPRVNTGELFF. As DNA, the CDR3 is TGTGCCAGCAGTCCCCGAGTCAACACCGGGGAGCTGTTTTTT.

For the CDR3, the DNA is TGCAGCGTTGAAGTGGTATGGCTTAATGAGCAGTTCTTC. It encodes CSVEVVWLNEQFF. V is TRBV29-1 and J is TRBJ2-1; D not resolved. The CDR3 length is 13 residues. Germline lookup yields CDR1 SQVTM and CDR2 ANQGSEA. Trimming removed 1 base from V and 7 bases from J, with 11 bases in between.